Shown below are 11 T cell receptor beta chains from a single sample sequenced in a study of T cell responses to AZD1222 COVID-19 vaccine. TCRdb keeps only in-frame clones here, not all; method: immunoSEQ multiplex PCR. The sample has under 150,000 clones, around 90% seen once. Specimen: peripheral blood, collected on day 0 of AZD1222 vaccination. These receptors all stem from an adult in good health.

The CDR3 here is CATSRRTGQHYEQYF. CDR3 bases: TGTGCCACCAGCAGGCGGACGGGACAGCACTACGAGCAGTACTTC. This chain uses TRBV15 with TRBJ2-7; 7 bases are shared with TRBD1. Losses at the gene ends were 3 bases for V and 3 bases for J; bases not matched to a gene: 8. Germline lookup yields CDR1 LNHNV and CDR2 YYDKDF (reference sequence). The CDR3 is 15 residues long. Combining the CDR3 with reference TRBV15 and TRBJ2-7 gives the whole variable domain DAMVIQNPRYQVTQFGKPVTLSCSQTLNHNVMYWYQQKSSQAPKLLFHYYDKDFNNEADTPDNFQSRRPNTSFCFLDIRSPGLGDTAMYLCATSRRTGQHYEQYFGPGTRLTVT.

The chain employs TRBV30 and TRBJ2-3; D might be TRBD1 or TRBD2, each matching 5 bases. Per germline, CDR1 GTSNPN and CDR2 SVGIG (reference sequence). Trimming removed 1 base from V and 14 bases from J, with 19 bases in between. The CDR3 is 13 amino acids. In nucleotides, the CDR3 is TGTGCCTGGAGTGCCGGGCTGGGGGTATCTTTGTATTTT. Protein: CAWSAGLGVSLYF. The variable domain in full, completed from reference TRBV30 and TRBJ2-3, reads SQTIHQWPATLVQPVGSPLSLECTVEGTSNPNLYWYRQAAGRGLQLLFYSVGIGQISSEVPQNLSASRPQDRQFILSSKKLLLSDSGFYLCAWSAGLGVSLYFGPGTRLTVL.

The V and J genes are TRBV28 and TRBJ2-2, with a possible D match to TRBD1 (5 bases). The germline V gene has CDR1 MDHEN and CDR2 SYDVKM. This CDR3 has 15 amino acids. The germline V and J ends were trimmed by 5 bases and 1 base, with 11 bases remaining between them. This CDR3 is CASSDMTVNTGELFF. Here the CDR3 DNA reads TGTGCCAGCAGTGACATGACAGTGAACACCGGGGAGCTGTTTTTT.

The chain joins TRBV18 to TRBJ2-7; 8 nucleotides match TRBD2. Germline lookup yields CDR1 KGHSH and CDR2 LQKENI. After removal of 4 bases from V and 5 bases from J, the junction contained 13 bases not matched to a gene. This CDR3 region has 16 residues. DNA of the CDR3: TGTGCCAGCTCACTCCGTCGAAGCGGGAGATGGAACGAGCAGTACTTC. This codes for CASSLRRSGRWNEQYF.

This CDR3 reads CASSLVVGNTGELFF. CDR3 DNA sequence: TGCGCCAGCAGCTTGGTGGTAGGGAACACCGGGGAGCTGTTTTTT. The chain uses TRBV5-1 and TRBJ2-2; no clear D gene. Deletions cut 0 bases from V and 1 base from J, with 7 bases between. Germline loops: CDR1 SGHRS, CDR2 YFSETQ. The CDR3 is 15 residues long.

The V call is TRBV19, the J call TRBJ1-2, with TRBD1 matching over 7 bases. Germline lookup yields CDR1 LNHDA and CDR2 SQIVND (reference sequence). CDR3 length: 14 amino acids. The V segment lost 8 bases and the J segment 4 bases; nucleotides outside the gene matches: 10. CDR3 DNA: TGTGCCAGTGCGACAGGGAGCCCTAGCTATGGCTACACCTTC. Encoded protein: CASATGSPSYGYTF.

A word on this clone: Its ends do not fully match the called genes, so a read error is possible. The rearrangement uses TRBV6-2 or TRBV6-3 and TRBJ1-5; no definite D call. The CDR3 extends over 11 amino acids. CDR1 and CDR2 from the germline V gene are MNHEY and SVGEGT. The DNA for the CDR3 is TGTGCCAGCAGTGACTCTAGGGAAAAACATTTT. Its protein is CASSDSREKHF.

The chain is built from TRBV7-3 and TRBJ2-2; D is possibly TRBD2 (5 bases). CDR1 and CDR2 from the germline V gene are SGHTA and FQGTGA. The V gene lost 2 bases and the J gene lost 4 bases, with 11 bases spanning the gap. The CDR3 consists of 15 residues. The CDR3 DNA reads TGTGCCAGCAGCTTAGCGGGTGGCGGCACCGGGGAGCTGTTTTTT. Amino acids: CASSLAGGGTGELFF.

The CDR3 DNA reads TGTGCCAGCAGCTCTGCTTCCCCCTCCCACGTCTACGAGCAGTACTTC. As protein: CASSSASPSHVYEQYF. The chain joins TRBV7-9 to TRBJ2-7; D is uncertain. The CDR3 covers 16 residues. The germline V and J ends were trimmed by 4 bases and 3 bases, with 19 bases remaining between them. Germline CDR1 reads SEHNR; CDR2 reads FQNEAQ (reference sequence).

The genes are TRBV28 and TRBJ2-7; TRBD1 or TRBD2 may be the D gene (5 bases each). From germline, CDR1 is MDHEN and CDR2 SYDVKM. The CDR3 length is 16 residues. V lost 7 bases, J lost 4 bases, and 23 bases lay in between. The CDR3 reads CASTRIPARDAYEQYF. CDR3 nucleotides: TGTGCCAGCACCCGAATCCCGGCTAGGGACGCTTACGAGCAGTACTTC.

The table lists this clone with a count of one. This sequence joins TRBV18 and TRBJ1-5, with 10 nucleotides matching TRBD1. Germline-derived CDR1 and CDR2 are KGHSH and LQKENI. Trimming took 6 bases from V and 1 from J; bases not matched to a gene: 9. This CDR3 has 17 residues. The CDR3 DNA is TGTGCCAGCTCTCGGACAGGGGGAGCGGGGAGCAATCAGCCCCAGCATTTT. Encoded protein: CASSRTGGAGSNQPQHF.